The entry below describes one T cell receptor (beta chain). This record comes from a study of OX40 agonist ivuxolimab in advanced cancers. Germline V gene data show CDR1 as LNHDA and CDR2 as SQIVND (reference sequence). The CDR3 consists of 14 residues. V shed 2 bases and J shed 4 bases, with 11 bases lying between them. Libraries were prepared by immunoSEQ multiplex PCR; TCRdb keeps only in-frame clonotypes and omits some of them. This table has fewer than 130,000 clones, more than 70% appearing once. This clonotype was obtained from an adult with an advanced solid tumor such as melanoma, head and neck, liver or kidney cancer. The chain uses TRBV19 and TRBJ1-1, with D uncertain. Sample: CD4+ or CD8+ T cells sorted from blood, taken in a trial of the OX40 agonist ivuxolimab. CDR3: CASSISGVGTEAFF. CDR3 DNA sequence: TGTGCCAGTAGTATAAGCGGGGTAGGCACTGAAGCTTTCTTT.